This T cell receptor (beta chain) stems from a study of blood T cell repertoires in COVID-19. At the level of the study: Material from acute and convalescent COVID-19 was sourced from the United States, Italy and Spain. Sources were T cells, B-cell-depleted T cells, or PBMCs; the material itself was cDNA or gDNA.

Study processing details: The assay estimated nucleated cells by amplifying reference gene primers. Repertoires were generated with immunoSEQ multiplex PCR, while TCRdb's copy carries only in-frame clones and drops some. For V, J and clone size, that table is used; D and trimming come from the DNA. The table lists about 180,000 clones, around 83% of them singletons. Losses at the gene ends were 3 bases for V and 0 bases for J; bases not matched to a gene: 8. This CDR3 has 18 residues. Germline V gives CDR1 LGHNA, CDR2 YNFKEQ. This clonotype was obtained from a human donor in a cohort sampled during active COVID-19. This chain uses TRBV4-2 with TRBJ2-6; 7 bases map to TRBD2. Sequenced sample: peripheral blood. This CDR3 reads CASSHGVGGSSGANVLTF. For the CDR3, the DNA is TGTGCCAGCAGCCATGGCGTCGGCGGGAGCTCTGGGGCCAACGTCCTGACTTTC.